This T cell receptor (beta chain) was sequenced for a study of T cells in Graves' hyperthyroidism and ophthalmopathy. The CDR3 regions of TCR beta were amplified from RNA transcripts. TCR CDR3 regions were first amplified by RT-PCR with HTBI primers. Each CDR3 protein is one row after TCRdb ran MiXCR on the multiplex PCR reads. Of some 530,000 distinct CDR3 sequences in the sample, about 20% were seen once. The V end was cut by 0 bases, the J end by 6 bases, with 9 bases between. CDR3 size: 13 residues. Germline V gene data show CDR1 as ENHRY and CDR2 as SYGVKD. This rearrangement joins TRBV10-3 to TRBJ2-7; a weak D match, TRBD1 (6 bases). The sequencing input was blood. This clonotype was obtained from a woman in her seventies with Graves' ophthalmopathy. The CDR3 loop reads CAISESFRGEQYF. In DNA, the CDR3 is TGTGCCATCAGTGAGTCGTTCAGGGGCGAGCAGTACTTC.